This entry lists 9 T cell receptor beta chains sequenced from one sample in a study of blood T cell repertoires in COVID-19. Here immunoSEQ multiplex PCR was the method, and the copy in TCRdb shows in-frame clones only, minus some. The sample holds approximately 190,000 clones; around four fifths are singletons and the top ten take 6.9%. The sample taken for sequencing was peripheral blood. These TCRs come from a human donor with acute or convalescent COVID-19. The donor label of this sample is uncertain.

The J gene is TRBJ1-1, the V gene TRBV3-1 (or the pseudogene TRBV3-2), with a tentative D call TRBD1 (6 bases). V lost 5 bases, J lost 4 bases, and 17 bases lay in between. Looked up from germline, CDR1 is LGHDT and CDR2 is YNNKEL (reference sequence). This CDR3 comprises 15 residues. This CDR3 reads CASSKGTPLRTEAFF. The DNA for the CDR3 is TGTGCCAGCAGCAAAGGGACACCGCTGCGCACTGAAGCTTTCTTT.

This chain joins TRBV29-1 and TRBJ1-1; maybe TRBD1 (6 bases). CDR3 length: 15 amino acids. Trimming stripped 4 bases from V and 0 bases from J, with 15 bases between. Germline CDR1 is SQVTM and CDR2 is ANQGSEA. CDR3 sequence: CSVVIRGSMNTEAFF. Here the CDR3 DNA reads TGCAGCGTTGTTATTAGGGGGTCCATGAACACTGAAGCTTTCTTT. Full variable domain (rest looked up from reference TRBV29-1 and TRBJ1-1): SAVISQKPSRDICQRGTSLTIQCQVDSQVTMMFWYRQQPGQSLTLIATANQGSEATYESGFVIDKFPISRPNLTFSTLTVSNMSPEDSSIYLCSVVIRGSMNTEAFFGQGTRLTVV.

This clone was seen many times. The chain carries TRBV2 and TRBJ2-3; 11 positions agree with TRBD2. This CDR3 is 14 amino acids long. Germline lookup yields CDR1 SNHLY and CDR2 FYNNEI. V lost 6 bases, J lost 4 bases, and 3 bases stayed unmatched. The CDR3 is CASRLAGDADTQYF. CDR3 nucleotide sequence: TGTGCCAGCAGACTAGCGGGAGATGCAGATACGCAGTATTTT. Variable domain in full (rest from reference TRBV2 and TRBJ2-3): EPEVTQTPSHQVTQMGQEVILRCVPISNHLYFYWYRQILGQKVEFLVSFYNNEISEKSEIFDDQFSVERPDGSNFTLKIRSTKLEDSAMYFCASRLAGDADTQYFGPGTRLTVL.

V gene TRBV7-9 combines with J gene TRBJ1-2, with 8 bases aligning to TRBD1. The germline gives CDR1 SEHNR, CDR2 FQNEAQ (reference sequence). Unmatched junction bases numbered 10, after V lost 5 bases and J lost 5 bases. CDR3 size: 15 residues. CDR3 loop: CASSMGQVGPYGYTF. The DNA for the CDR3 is TGTGCCAGCAGCATGGGACAGGTTGGCCCTTATGGCTACACCTTC.

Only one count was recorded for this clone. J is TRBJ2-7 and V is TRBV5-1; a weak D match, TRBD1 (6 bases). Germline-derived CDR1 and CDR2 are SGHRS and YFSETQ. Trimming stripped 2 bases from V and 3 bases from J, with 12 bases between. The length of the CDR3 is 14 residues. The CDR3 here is CASSFLTGYYEQYF. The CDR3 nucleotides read TGCGCCAGCAGCTTTTTGACAGGTTACTACGAGCAGTACTTC.

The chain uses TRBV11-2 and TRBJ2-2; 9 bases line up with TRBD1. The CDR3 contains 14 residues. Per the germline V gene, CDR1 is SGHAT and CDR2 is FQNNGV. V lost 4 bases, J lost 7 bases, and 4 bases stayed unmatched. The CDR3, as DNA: TGTGCCAGCAGCTCACAGGGGGCCTTCGGGGAGCTGTTTTTT. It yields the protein CASSSQGAFGELFF.

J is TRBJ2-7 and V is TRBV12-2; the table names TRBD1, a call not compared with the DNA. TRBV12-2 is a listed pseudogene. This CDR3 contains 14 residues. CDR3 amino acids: CASRLGGQGDEQYF. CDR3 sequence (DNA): TGTGCAAGTCGCTTAGGTGGCCAGGGGGACGAGCAGTACTTC.

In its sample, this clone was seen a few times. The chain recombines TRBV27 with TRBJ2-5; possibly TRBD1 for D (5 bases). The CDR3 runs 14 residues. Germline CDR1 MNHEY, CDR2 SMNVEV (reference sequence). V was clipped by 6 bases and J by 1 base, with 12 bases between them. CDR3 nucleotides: TGTGCCAGCAGCTCCAGGGTATTCCAAGAGACCCAGTACTTC. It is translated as CASSSRVFQETQYF.

The CDR3 here is CASSLASAGETQYF. The CDR3 bases are TGTGCCAGCAGCTTAGCTAGTGCGGGCGAGACCCAGTACTTC. The V and J genes are TRBV11-1 and TRBJ2-5, with D maybe TRBD2 (5 bases). V lost 0 bases and J lost 5, with 10 bases in between. CDR1 and CDR2 from the germline V gene are SGHAT and FQDESV (reference sequence). The CDR3 has 14 residues. Looking up the rest from reference TRBV11-1 and TRBJ2-5 gives the full variable domain: EAEVAQSPRYKITEKSQAVAFWCDPISGHATLYWYRQILGQGPELLVQFQDESVVDDSQLPKDRFSAERLKGVDSTLKIQPAELGDSAMYLCASSLASAGETQYFGPGTRLLVL.